What follows is one T cell receptor (beta chain) and its context. This sample is part of a study of blood T cell repertoires in COVID-19. Across the study: Researchers got acute and convalescent COVID-19 samples from the United States, Italy and Spain. T cells, B-cell-depleted T cells, or PBMCs supplied cDNA or gDNA.

CDR3 length: 15 amino acids. Germline assignment: CDR1 MRHNA and CDR2 SNTAGT. Trimming removed 6 bases from V and 6 bases from J; junction bases left unmatched: 4. In the study's own analysis: For nucleated cells, counts were estimated from reference gene primer amplification. Assay: immunoSEQ multiplex PCR; the TCRdb copy retains only in-frame clones and omits some. V and J calls and clone size are copied from that table; D and trimming were computed from the DNA. Found here are 65,000 to 70,000 clones, 79% of them singletons; the top ten hold around 47%. The chain has TRBV6-4 and TRBJ2-1; 14 bases are a match to TRBD2. Sequenced input: peripheral blood. This sequence was found in a human donor in a cohort sampled during active COVID-19. CDR3 sequence reads: CASRGTSGGFNEQFF. CDR3 DNA: TGTGCCAGCAGGGGGACTAGCGGGGGCTTCAATGAGCAGTTCTTC.